A selection of T cell receptor beta chains follows, all from one sample in a study of blood T cell repertoires in COVID-19. Measured with immunoSEQ multiplex PCR; TCRdb has only the in-frame clones, and not every one. The sample holds approximately 470,000 clones, 75% to 90% seen once. The specimen sequenced was PBMCs or T cells enriched from blood (not recorded which). The receptors were gathered from a woman between 18 and 30 years old who had recovered from COVID-19. Both conserved end residues are part of each CDR3. A D gene is named only where the DNA matches it firmly. Clone size is stated in some rows and not others, as once, few, many or a class when expanded.

v_call	clone_size	d_call	cdr3_length	j_call	cdr3_nt	cdr3_aa
TRBV5-8	-	TRBD1	15	TRBJ1-4	TGTGCCAGCAGCCGGGGACAGGCCTCGAATGAAAAACTGTTTTTT	CASSRGQASNEKLFF
TRBV7-6	-	-	16	TRBJ1-2	TGTGCCAGCAGCTTATTTTCCGGCGCCGGGGTAAATGGCTACACCTTC	CASSLFSGAGVNGYTF
TRBV5-1	-	TRBD1	14	TRBJ1-1	TGCGCCAGCAGCCTCCAGAGACAGGGATCCGAAGCTTTCTTT	CASSLQRQGSEAFF
TRBV7-2	-	TRBD1	16	TRBJ1-1	TGTGCCAGCAGATCCGACAGGGGGATGGAGGGGACTGAAGCTTTCTTT	CASRSDRGMEGTEAFF
TRBV9	-	TRBD1	14	TRBJ1-2	TGTGCCAGCAGCGTAACAGACAGGGGTGCGGGCTACACCTTC	CASSVTDRGAGYTF
TRBV5-4	-	-	15	TRBJ2-3	TGTGCCAGCAGCTCGGGGGACAGAATAGCAGATACGCAGTATTTT	CASSSGDRIADTQYF
TRBV7-9	once	-	16	TRBJ1-3	TGTGCCAGCAGCTTATCCGGAGGGAACTACTGGAACACCATATATTTT	CASSLSGGNYWNTIYF
TRBV7-9	-	-	14	TRBJ1-2	TGTGCCAGCAGCCTAGGGGAGGGGGACTATGGCTACACCTTC	CASSLGEGDYGYTF
TRBV2	many	-	13	TRBJ2-5	TGTGCCAGCAGTGTTTCGAGACAAGAGACCCAGTACTTC	CASSVSRQETQYF
TRBV5-6	few	TRBD2	17	TRBJ2-7	TGTGCCAGCAGCTTGTACGAGACTAGCCCTCGCCCCTACGAGCAGTACTTC	CASSLYETSPRPYEQYF
TRBV5-5	-	TRBD2	16	TRBJ2-5	TGTGCCAGCGAAGACCTACTAGCGGGGGTAAGGGAGACCCAGTACTTC	CASEDLLAGVRETQYF
TRBV6-5	-	-	15	TRBJ1-4	TGTGCCAGCAGTTACTCAATCTCAGGTGGCGAAAAACTGTTTTTT	CASSYSISGGEKLFF
TRBV29-1	-	-	13	TRBJ2-5	TGCAGCGTTGAGGCGGACTTCCAAGAGACCCAGTACTTC	CSVEADFQETQYF
TRBV7-9	-	TRBD2	18	TRBJ2-5	TGTGCCAGCAGCTTAGGGGCTAGCGGGGGGCCAGTCCAAGAGACCCAGTACTTC	CASSLGASGGPVQETQYF
TRBV5-1	-	-	13	TRBJ2-3	TGCGCCAGTAGCGTCTTTGGCACAGATACGCAGTATTTT	CASSVFGTDTQYF
TRBV30	-	TRBD1	12	TRBJ1-2	TGTGCCTGGAGCCCGGGACAGGGAGGCTACACCTTC	CAWSPGQGGYTF
TRBV5-4	-	-	13	TRBJ1-1	TGTGCCAGCAGCCCACAGGGTCGTACTGAAGCTTTCTTT	CASSPQGRTEAFF
TRBV7-2	-	TRBD2	15	TRBJ2-7	TGTGCCAGCAGCTTAGGCGGGGGGGACCTTTACGAGCAGTACTTC	CASSLGGGDLYEQYF
TRBV28	-	TRBD1	19	TRBJ1-4	TGTGCCAGCAGTTCGCCGACAGGGGGCTTGGGGGGGTTAAGAGAAAAACTGTTTTTT	CASSSPTGGLGGLREKLFF
TRBV24-1	-	TRBD1	16	TRBJ2-1	TGTGCCACCAGTAGGCCCGCCGGGACAGCCTACAATGAGCAGTTCTTC	CATSRPAGTAYNEQFF
TRBV11-2	-	TRBD1	19	TRBJ1-3	TGTGCCAGCAGCTTAGAGGGCGGCTTAGTGGGACAGGACGGAAACACCATATATTTT	CASSLEGGLVGQDGNTIYF
TRBV3-1/TRBV3-2	-	-	14	TRBJ1-2	TGTGCCAGCAGCCAAGGCGCTACAGGGAAAGGCTACACCTTC	CASSQGATGKGYTF
TRBV3-1/TRBV3-2	-	-	14	TRBJ1-2	TGTGCCAGCAGCCAAGGGGGGGGTAACTATGGCTACACCTTC	CASSQGGGNYGYTF
TRBV5-1	-	-	15	TRBJ2-3	TGCGCCAGCAGCTTGGGGCGGGACGGCAGGGATACGCAGTATTTT	CASSLGRDGRDTQYF
TRBV27	-	-	16	TRBJ1-6	TGTGCCAGCAGTTTAAGGGCAGGGCGGTCTAATTCACCCCTCCACTTT	CASSLRAGRSNSPLHF
TRBV28	-	-	14	TRBJ2-7	TGTGCCAGCAGTCCTCCGTCTCGCTCCTACGAGCAGTACTTC	CASSPPSRSYEQYF
TRBV2	-	-	12	TRBJ1-2	TGTGCCAGCAGTGATTTTCAAGACAGAGGCCTCTTC	CASSDFQDRGLF
TRBV5-1	-	-	15	TRBJ1-1	TGCGCCAGCAGCTTGGTTTCCTATTCCTACACTGAAGCTTTCTTT	CASSLVSYSYTEAFF
TRBV30	-	TRBD1	16	TRBJ1-1	TGTGCCTGGAGTGTTGGGCAGGGGGACAGAGAGACTGAAGCTTTCTTT	CAWSVGQGDRETEAFF
TRBV7-3	-	-	15	TRBJ2-1	TGTGCCAGCAGCTTACGGGGGGCTTCATACAATGAGCAGTTCTTC	CASSLRGASYNEQFF
TRBV7-9	-	TRBD2	15	TRBJ2-3	TGTGCCAGCAGCTTAGCGGGCGGGGGGGCTGATACGCAGTATTTT	CASSLAGGGADTQYF
TRBV7-2	-	-	15	TRBJ1-2	TGTGCCAGCAGCTTAGTTTGGGGCAATTACTATGGCTACACCTTC	CASSLVWGNYYGYTF
TRBV12-3/TRBV12-4	once	-	13	TRBJ1-4	TGTGCCAGCAGCCCCCGGGCTAATGAAAAACTGTTTTTT	CASSPRANEKLFF
TRBV3-1/TRBV3-2	-	TRBD1	15	TRBJ1-6	TGTGCCAGCAGCCGGGACAGCTCTCTGAACTCACCCCTCCACTTT	CASSRDSSLNSPLHF
TRBV11-2	few	-	15	TRBJ2-5	TGTGCCAGCAGCTCAATACGGGGGATGGGCGAGACCCAGTACTTC	CASSSIRGMGETQYF
TRBV6-4	-	-	20	TRBJ2-5	TGTGCCAGCAGTGACCCCAACACCTGGACAGCTAAAAGAAGACAAGAGACCCAGTACTTC	CASSDPNTWTAKRRQETQYF
TRBV5-1	-	TRBD2	16	TRBJ2-2	TGCGCCAGCAGCTTGGTTAGGACTAGAGGGACCGGGGAGCTGTTTTTT	CASSLVRTRGTGELFF
TRBV9	-	TRBD1	15	TRBJ1-1	TGTGCCAGCAGCGTAACCGCAGGGGGAGAGACTGAAGCTTTCTTT	CASSVTAGGETEAFF
TRBV11-2	-	TRBD2	14	TRBJ2-3	TGTGCCAGCAGCCTGGGCGGGGGGGCCGATACGCAGTATTTT	CASSLGGGADTQYF
TRBV7-2	-	-	15	TRBJ1-2	TGTGCCAGCAGTTTATCCGGGACTACTAACTATGGCTACACCTTC	CASSLSGTTNYGYTF
TRBV28	-	-	13	TRBJ1-2	TGTGCCAGCAGTTTATTGTCCCGGGGAGGCTACACCTTC	CASSLLSRGGYTF
TRBV5-6	-	-	13	TRBJ2-1	TGTGCCAGCAGCTTGAGATACAGAAATGAGCAGTTCTTC	CASSLRYRNEQFF